This TCR beta chain derives from a study of T cells after yellow fever vaccination (dated by TCRdb to between 2018 and 2021). In terms of the full investigation: The SMART-Seq v4 Ultra Low Input RNA kit was used to prepare libraries from fractions with low cell numbers. To follow T-cell clones before and after both primary and booster YFV17D yellow fever vaccination, bulk TCR alpha and beta repertoires underwent longitudinal sequencing. Two healthy male donors made up the cohort, one aged 18 to 30 years and the other aged 30 to 40 years. Blood was collected at multiple timepoints before and after primary and secondary immunization, and bulk PBMC replicates and cell subsets were isolated. Study-level results and caveats: The secondary T-cell response was found to be weaker but faster than the primary response, with a peak reached on day 5 rather than on day 15. The study included only two donors, which limits how far the findings can be generalized. A small share of clonotypes was detected in both CD4 and CD8 compartments, with the overlap likely arising from convergent recombination. After the booster, most of the clones that had expanded following primary vaccination were detected again (roughly 96% of CD4 and around 88% of CD8), which suggests that memory was broadly maintained. Because abundant contaminating clonotypes from the bulk population could be contained in FACS-sorted repertoires, computational filtering was required.

Comment on this clonotype: What this receptor recognizes is not known. No clone much larger than this one lies a single base away; base qualities are absent.

TCR cDNA was synthesized by 5'RACE template switching, which introduced a universal primer site and unique molecular identifiers. Priming for cDNA synthesis came from both the TCR alpha and TCR beta constant segments. Libraries were amplified in two PCR steps, with sample barcodes and sequencing adapters added in the second step. Sequencing of libraries was done on Illumina HiSeq 2500 (2x100 bp) or NovaSeq (2x150 bp). Regarding the original processing steps: Demultiplexing of reads and collapsing into UMI consensus sequences were performed with MIGEC, and V(D)J alignment was carried out with MiXCR. Using edgeR on replicate PBMC samples, clonotypes were called vaccine-responding if FDR was below 0.01 and the log2 fold change was above 5 up to day 15. Bulk clonotypes were assigned CD4 or CD8 identity according to which sequenced CD4 or CD8 repertoire held them at higher abundance. TCRdb reprocessing: public reads trimmed at Q25 with fastp, clones called with MiXCR, in-frame beta chains kept. When rows share a CDR3 protein, they turn into one entry using the most common DNA and genes. The V and J calls, along with clone size, are taken from TCRdb and not from the paper's own processing. The sample has 200,000 to 300,000 distinct CDR3 sequences on record, roughly 6.3% of them singletons. The ten largest clones add up to approximately 1.1% of the sample.

The cysteine opens and the phenylalanine closes a CDR3 of 13 amino acids. CDR3 DNA only is kept here, 39 bases in frame from base 1. V and J are truncated by 9 bases and 2 bases respectively, leaving an intervening sequence of 12 bases. The sample's treatment or condition label, decoded: live attenuated yellow fever vaccine strain. PBMCs were isolated from peripheral blood using a standard Ficoll-Paque protocol. CD4 and CD8 T-cell fractions were isolated with Dynabeads CD4 and CD8 positive selection kits. RNA was extracted with TriZol from bulk PBMCs, CD4 and CD8 fractions, and dextramer-positive and dextramer-negative fractions.

The sample in question was CD4+ T cells sorted from PBMCs, obtained on the day of the yellow fever booster vaccination. The sequence came from a man aged 25-45 years who received the YFV17D yellow fever vaccine. The receptor chain draws on TRBV12-3 or TRBV12-4 and TRBJ2-3; TRBD2 is a possible D gene, resting on 6 matching bases. The CDR3 region: CASRRGTTDTQYF. The DNA reads TGTGCCAGTCGGCGGGGAACCACAGATACGCAGTATTTT.